Below are 13 T cell receptor beta chains sequenced from a single sample in a study of control samples from healthy donors and cancer patients. Assay: immunoSEQ multiplex PCR; the TCRdb copy retains only in-frame clones and omits some. The sample contains 120,000 or so clones, approximately 90% of which appear only once. The specimen was PBMCs. All receptors come from a woman in her sixties with lung cancer.

The V gene is TRBV6-1, the J gene TRBJ1-2; D unclear. The V end lost 3 bases, the J end lost 4 bases, and 9 bases lay between the germline ends. CDR1 and CDR2 (germline): MNHNS, SASEGT. The CDR3 extends over 13 amino acids. The CDR3 DNA reads TGTGCCAGCAGTGAGGGCTCGATCTATGGCTACACCTTC. As protein: CASSEGSIYGYTF.

The genes are TRBV28 and TRBJ1-1; D is ambiguous. There are 11 residues in the CDR3. Per germline, CDR1 MDHEN and CDR2 SYDVKM. V dropped 5 bases and J dropped 11 bases, with 12 bases sitting between them. The DNA of the CDR3 is TGTGCCAGCAGTCAAACACTGTGGGCTTTCTTT. Translation gives CASSQTLWAFF.

This chain joins TRBV2 and TRBJ2-5; D is unclear. There are 12 residues in the CDR3. The V and J ends lost 2 bases and 4 bases respectively, with 5 bases between them. The germline V gene has CDR1 SNHLY and CDR2 FYNNEI. The DNA for the CDR3 is TGTGCCAGCAGTGAACTTGTAGAGACCCAGTACTTC. Encoded protein: CASSELVETQYF.

The rearrangement uses TRBV7-9 and TRBJ1-2; 10 positions agree with TRBD1. The ends lost 2 bases at V and 4 bases at J; junction bases unmatched: 7. The length of the CDR3 is 16 residues. Germline CDR1 and CDR2: SEHNR and FQNEAQ (reference sequence). Here the CDR3 DNA reads TGTGCCAGCAGCTTATCGAAGGGACAGGGGTCCTATGGCTACACCTTC. As protein: CASSLSKGQGSYGYTF.

This clone was detected once. The CDR3 here is CASSEARMVPAREAFF. As DNA, the CDR3 is TGTGCCAGCAGTGAAGCTCGGATGGTCCCCGCACGTGAAGCTTTCTTT. The V call is TRBV6-1, the J call TRBJ1-1, with no clear D. The V gene lost 0 bases and the J gene lost 7 bases, with 18 bases spanning the gap. The CDR3 extends over 16 amino acids. From germline, CDR1 is MNHNS and CDR2 SASEGT.

The chain links TRBV13 to TRBJ2-7; 11 bases match TRBD1. Per the germline V gene, CDR1 is PRHDT and CDR2 is FYEKMQ (reference sequence). With 2 bases clipped from V and 5 bases from J, the junction kept 8 bases outside the gene matches. This CDR3 spans 16 amino acids. CDR3 nucleotide sequence: TGTGCCAGCAGCTTATTTCCCGGGACAGGGGGGAACGAGCAGTACTTC. Translation gives CASSLFPGTGGNEQYF.

The gene calls are TRBV9 and TRBJ2-3; D remains unclear. Germline CDR1 reads SGDLS; CDR2 reads YYNGEE. Deletions cut 3 bases from V and 2 bases from J, with 10 bases between. The CDR3 has 14 residues. The CDR3: CASSGRRTTDTQYF. The CDR3 DNA sequence: TGTGCCAGCAGCGGAAGGCGGACCACAGATACGCAGTATTTT.

This chain uses TRBV5-1 with TRBJ2-3, with TRBD1 matching 7 bases. After removal of 2 bases from V and 3 bases from J, the junction contained 6 bases not matched to a gene. CDR1 and CDR2 (germline): SGHRS, YFSETQ. The CDR3 totals 15 residues. DNA for the CDR3: TGCGCCAGCAGCTTCGGGCAGGGACAGACAGATACGCAGTATTTT. Amino acids: CASSFGQGQTDTQYF.

The CDR3 DNA follows: TGTGCCAGCAGTTTTACCACTGAAGCTTTCTTT. As protein: CASSFTTEAFF. The genes are TRBV6-1 and TRBJ1-1; unclear D gene. Germline V lookup: CDR1 MNHNS, CDR2 SASEGT. The CDR3 spans 11 residues. Trimming took 5 bases from V and 4 from J, leaving 5 bases between them.

This clone was detected only once. The rearrangement joins TRBV18 to TRBJ2-2; D is ambiguous. This CDR3 region has 14 residues. The germline V gene encodes CDR1 KGHSH and CDR2 LQKENI. V was shortened by 5 bases and J by 4 bases, with 11 bases between the two germline ends. The CDR3 bases are TGTGCCAGCTCAATCCGGGTAATCACCGGGGAGCTGTTTTTT. Translating it yields CASSIRVITGELFF.

The gene calls are TRBV19 and TRBJ2-1, with 12 bases lining up with TRBD2. V trimming: 5 bases; J trimming: 8 bases; junction bases outside the gene matches: 10. Germline-derived CDR1 and CDR2 are LNHDA and SQIVND (reference sequence). The CDR3 totals 16 residues. The CDR3 DNA follows: TGTGCCAGTAGTTGGGGGATGGCTAGCGGGAGGGATGAGCAGTTCTTC. It yields the protein CASSWGMASGRDEQFF.

A single count supports this clone. V is TRBV30 and J is TRBJ1-2, with 8 bases aligning to TRBD1. Germline CDR1 GTSNPN, CDR2 SVGIG (reference sequence). The trim removed 6 bases at V and 0 bases at J, leaving 15 bases unmatched. The CDR3 totals 17 residues. CDR3 nucleotide sequence: TGTGCCTGCGATGACAGGGGTCTTCGTATAGCTAACTATGGCTACACCTTC. Protein product: CACDDRGLRIANYGYTF.

The gene calls are TRBV3-1 (or the pseudogene TRBV3-2) and TRBJ2-5, with TRBD2 matching over 11 bases. The germline V gene encodes CDR1 LGHDT and CDR2 YNNKEL (reference sequence). The CDR3 contains 17 residues. Losses at the gene ends were 0 bases for V and 1 base for J; bases not matched to a gene: 4. In DNA, the CDR3 is TGTGCCAGCAGCCAAGAAAGGCTAGCGGGAGGCCAAGAGACCCAGTACTTC. This encodes CASSQERLAGGQETQYF.